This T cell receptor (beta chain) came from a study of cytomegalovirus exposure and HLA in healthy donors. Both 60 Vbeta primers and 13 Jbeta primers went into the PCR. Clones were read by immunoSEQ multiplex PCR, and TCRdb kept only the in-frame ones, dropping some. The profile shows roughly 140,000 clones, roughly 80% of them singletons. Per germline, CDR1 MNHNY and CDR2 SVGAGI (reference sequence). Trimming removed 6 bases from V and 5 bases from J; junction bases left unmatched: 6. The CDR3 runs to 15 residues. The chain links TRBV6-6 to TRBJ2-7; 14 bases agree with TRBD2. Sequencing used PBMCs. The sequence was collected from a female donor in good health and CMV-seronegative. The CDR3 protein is CASRLGTSGSNEQYF. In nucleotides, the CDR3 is TGTGCCAGCAGACTCGGGACTAGCGGGAGTAACGAGCAGTACTTC.